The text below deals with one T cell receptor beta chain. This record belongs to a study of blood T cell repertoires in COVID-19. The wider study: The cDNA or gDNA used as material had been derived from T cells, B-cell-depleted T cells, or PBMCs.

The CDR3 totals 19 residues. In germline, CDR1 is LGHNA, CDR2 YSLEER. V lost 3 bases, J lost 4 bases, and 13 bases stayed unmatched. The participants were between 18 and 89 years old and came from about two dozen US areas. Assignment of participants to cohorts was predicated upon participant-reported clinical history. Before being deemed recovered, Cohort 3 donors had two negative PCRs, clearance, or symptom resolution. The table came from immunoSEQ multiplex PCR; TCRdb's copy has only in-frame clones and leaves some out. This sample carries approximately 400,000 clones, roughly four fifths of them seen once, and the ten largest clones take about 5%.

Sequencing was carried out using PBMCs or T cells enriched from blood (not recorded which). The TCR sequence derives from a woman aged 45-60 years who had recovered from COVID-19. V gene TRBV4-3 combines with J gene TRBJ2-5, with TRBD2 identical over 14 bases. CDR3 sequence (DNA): TGCGCCAGCAGCCACCAGACTAGCGGGAGGGCCGACGTTAGAGAGACCCAGTACTTC. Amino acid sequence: CASSHQTSGRADVRETQYF.